Below, 17 T cell receptor beta chains from the same sample are listed, as sequenced in a study of blood T cell repertoires in COVID-19. Only in-frame clones appear in the TCRdb table, and some are missing; sequencing was by immunoSEQ multiplex PCR. The table has roughly 200,000 clones, roughly 79% seen once. The material sequenced was peripheral blood. The receptors were sampled from a woman aged 40-49 years with COVID-19, enrolled during active disease.

V is TRBV11-3 and J is TRBJ2-1; D call uncertain. The CDR3 totals 12 residues. Germline CDR1 reads SGHNT; CDR2 reads YENEEA. V shed 2 bases and J shed 12 bases, with 11 bases lying between them. Written as DNA, the CDR3 is TGTGCCAGCAGCTTACCGCGCGGAGTGCAGTTCTTC. Amino acid sequence: CASSLPRGVQFF.

The chain is built from TRBV19 and TRBJ1-1; D unresolved. This CDR3 spans 14 amino acids. Per the germline V gene, CDR1 is LNHDA and CDR2 is SQIVND (reference sequence). V dropped 4 bases and J dropped 0 bases, with 9 bases sitting between them. The CDR3 nucleotides read TGTGCCAGTAGTAGTGGGAGAGTGAACACTGAAGCTTTCTTT. Translated: CASSSGRVNTEAFF.

The CDR3, as DNA: TGTGCCAGCAGCATTTCCCAGGGTAACTATGGCTACACCTTC. It specifies CASSISQGNYGYTF. J is TRBJ1-2 and V is TRBV7-2, with a weak D call TRBD1 (5 bases). V was shortened by 5 bases and J by 1 base, with 11 bases between the two germline ends. CDR3 length: 14 amino acids. Germline V gene sequence: CDR1 SGHTA, CDR2 FQGNSA.

This clone was seen ten or more times. The chain employs TRBV10-1 and TRBJ2-3, with 7 bases fitting TRBD1. CDR3 size: 15 residues. Per germline, CDR1 WNHNN and CDR2 SYGVQD (reference sequence). Trimming cost V 6 bases and J 6 bases; bases outside gene matches: 12. The chain's CDR3 is CASSAALGQLDTQYF. The CDR3 DNA is TGCGCCAGCAGCGCCGCCTTGGGACAGCTTGATACGCAGTATTTT.

The rearrangement joins TRBV19 to TRBJ1-1, with 8 bases aligning to TRBD1. J gave up 4 bases and V 4 bases, and 5 bases lay outside the gene matches. CDR1 and CDR2 from the germline V gene are LNHDA and SQIVND (reference sequence). This CDR3 region has 14 residues. The CDR3 spells CASSRGTGSTEAFF. As DNA, the CDR3 is TGTGCCAGTAGTAGGGGGACAGGCTCCACTGAAGCTTTCTTT.

The J gene is TRBJ2-1, the V gene TRBV19, with TRBD1 identical over 9 bases. Germline V gene sequence: CDR1 LNHDA, CDR2 SQIVND (reference sequence). Germline trimming cut 7 bases from V and 7 bases from J; bases unmatched to any gene: 11. There are 15 residues in the CDR3. In DNA, the CDR3 is TGTGCCAGTACCCCGAGCGGGACAGGGTGGAATGAGCAGTTCTTC. Translated: CASTPSGTGWNEQFF.

The sample holds a few counts of this clone. This sequence joins TRBV3-1 (or the pseudogene TRBV3-2) and TRBJ2-5, with 11 nucleotides matching TRBD2. The CDR3 length is 18 residues. V dropped 2 bases and J dropped 2; count of bases not matched to a gene: 10. Germline V CDR1 and CDR2: LGHDT, YNNKEL (reference sequence). The CDR3 protein is CASSQLSSGGILQETQYF. In DNA, the CDR3 is TGTGCCAGCAGCCAACTGTCTAGCGGGGGGATCCTACAAGAGACCCAGTACTTC.

This sequence joins TRBV5-5 and TRBJ2-3; 9 positions match TRBD1. Germline CDR1 reads SGHKS; CDR2 reads YYEKEE (reference sequence). This CDR3 has 16 residues. V gave up 4 bases and J gave up 4 bases; unmatched junction bases: 10. CDR3 coding DNA: TGTGCCAGCAGCGCCCTGGGACAGGGTCGGTCAGATACGCAGTATTTT. Amino acids: CASSALGQGRSDTQYF.

This clone has just one count. The chain has TRBV7-2 and TRBJ2-3; TRBD2 matches at 8 bases. Germline assignment: CDR1 SGHTA and CDR2 FQGNSA. The CDR3 totals 16 residues. After removal of 5 bases from V and 4 bases from J, the junction contained 11 bases not matched to a gene. CDR3 amino acids: CASSPVGGLVADTQYF. The CDR3 DNA follows: TGTGCCAGCAGCCCGGTGGGGGGACTAGTCGCAGATACGCAGTATTTT.

J is TRBJ2-5 and V is TRBV7-3; 8 bases are shared with TRBD2. CDR1 is SGHTA and CDR2 is FQGTGA in the germline V gene. The CDR3 spans 16 residues. Germline trimming cut 5 bases from V and 4 bases from J; bases unmatched to any gene: 12. CDR3 sequence reads: CASSPKQGLGGETQYF. Here the CDR3 DNA reads TGTGCCAGCAGCCCCAAACAGGGACTAGGGGGAGAGACCCAGTACTTC. The variable domain in full, with the rest retrieved from reference TRBV7-3 and TRBJ2-5, is GAGVSQTPSNKVTEKGKYVELRCDPISGHTALYWYRQSLGQGPEFLIYFQGTGAADDSGLPNDRFFAVRPEGSVSTLKIQRTERGDSAVYLCASSPKQGLGGETQYFGPGTRLLVL.

This sequence joins TRBV28 and TRBJ1-5; D unresolved. This CDR3 region has 11 residues. The V gene lost 4 bases and the J gene lost 6 bases, with 4 bases spanning the gap. Germline CDR1 is MDHEN and CDR2 is SYDVKM. CDR3 sequence: CASSSVQPQHF. The CDR3 DNA reads TGTGCCAGCAGTTCTGTTCAGCCCCAGCATTTT.

This clone has only a few counts. The chain has TRBV6-5 and TRBJ2-2; D perhaps matches TRBD2 (6 bases). This CDR3 is 13 amino acids long. From germline, CDR1 is MNHEY and CDR2 SVGAGI. Trimming removed 4 bases from V and 4 bases from J, with 7 bases in between. The CDR3 DNA reads TGTGCCAGCAGTTTCGGGAGCACCGGGGAGCTGTTTTTT. Amino acids: CASSFGSTGELFF.

The J gene is TRBJ2-5, the V gene TRBV30, with a weak D call TRBD1 (5 bases). CDR1 GTSNPN and CDR2 SVGIG come from the germline V gene (reference sequence). V was trimmed by 3 bases and J by 0 bases, leaving 11 bases between them. The CDR3 runs 14 residues. This CDR3 reads CAWRSAGNQETQYF. Written as DNA, the CDR3 is TGTGCCTGGAGATCGGCAGGGAACCAAGAGACCCAGTACTTC.

V and J are TRBV19 and TRBJ2-7; 11 positions match TRBD2. This CDR3 contains 15 residues. Germline V gives CDR1 LNHDA, CDR2 SQIVND (reference sequence). Trimming at V came to 3 bases and at J to 5 bases, leaving 6 bases not matched to a gene. In DNA, the CDR3 is TGTGCCAGTAGTATGACTAGCGGGAATCCAAACGAGCAGTACTTC. Translation gives CASSMTSGNPNEQYF.

The V gene is TRBV7-6, the J gene TRBJ2-7; 14 nucleotides match TRBD2. The length of the CDR3 is 19 residues. CDR1 and CDR2 (germline): SGHVS, FNYEAQ. Germline trimming cut 5 bases from V and 4 bases from J; bases unmatched to any gene: 16. CDR3 in amino acids: CASSPREGGLAGENYEQYF. In DNA, the CDR3 is TGTGCCAGCAGCCCCAGGGAAGGGGGACTAGCGGGAGAAAATTACGAGCAGTACTTC.

The chain is built from TRBV9 and TRBJ2-5; D possibly corresponds to TRBD1 (6 bases). CDR1 is SGDLS, CDR2 YYNGEE, per germline. The CDR3 runs to 13 residues. V gave up 4 bases and J gave up 4 bases, with 11 bases separating them. This CDR3 reads CASSRDIRETQYF. CDR3 bases: TGTGCCAGCAGCCGGGACATTCGAGAGACCCAGTACTTC.

This rearrangement joins TRBV15 to TRBJ1-4; 9 bases are a match to TRBD1. Germline V lookup: CDR1 LNHNV, CDR2 YYDKDF (reference sequence). The ends lost 5 bases at V and 6 bases at J; junction bases unmatched: 7. The CDR3 has 15 residues. This chain's CDR3 is CATSGTGSIYEKLFF. CDR3 coding DNA: TGTGCCACCAGCGGGACAGGGAGTATCTATGAAAAACTGTTTTTT.